The 27 T cell receptor beta chains below all came from one sample that was sequenced in a study. Cells sorted as Tregs were CD4+, CD25+ and CD127-/low. TCRdb passed the 5' RACE reads through MiXCR, listing each CDR3 protein once. The table lists more than 9,000 distinct CDR3 sequences, 17% of them singletons. The sample was Tregs sorted from a lymph node. The receptors were gathered from a female donor with breast cancer.

Points on this clonotype: Germline and junction disagree at one end, which may indicate a read error. The chain uses TRBV7-9 and TRBJ2-4; no clear D gene. Germline CDR1 SEHNR, CDR2 FQNEAQ (reference sequence). The CDR3 covers 17 residues. The DNA of the CDR3 is TGTGCCAGCGGCTTAGTTCAGGTTGGCAGGGCCAAAAACATTCAGTACTTC. Amino acid sequence: CASGLVQVGRAKNIQYF.

With regard to this clonotype: A much larger clone lies one base from this, so it may be a read error. V is TRBV4-1 and J is TRBJ2-2; 8 nucleotides line up with TRBD2. Germline CDR1 reads MGHRA; CDR2 reads YSYEKL. After removal of 0 bases from V and 4 bases from J, the junction contained 4 bases not matched to a gene. This CDR3 has 16 residues. The DNA of the CDR3 is TGCGCCAGCAGCCAAGAGTACGCGGGAGGCACCGGGGAGCTGTTTTTT. As protein: CASSQEYAGGTGELFF.

This clonotype is medium-sized within its sample. V gene TRBV2 combines with J gene TRBJ1-1; D gene ambiguous. Germline V CDR1 and CDR2: SNHLY, FYNNEI. The CDR3 runs 13 residues. With 5 bases removed from V and 1 base from J, the gap between germline ends came to 8 bases. The DNA of the CDR3 is TGTGCCAGCAGTCCACTGGAGAACACTGAAGCTTTCTTT. Translating it yields CASSPLENTEAFF.

About this clonotype: This sequence may be a read error, since a much larger clone differs from it by one base. The rearrangement uses TRBV7-9 and TRBJ2-2; D is unresolved. The CDR3 runs 14 residues. Germline V gene sequence: CDR1 SEHNR, CDR2 FQNEAQ (reference sequence). The ends were cut back, 8 bases at V and 0 bases at J, with 10 bases in the middle. CDR3 in DNA: TGTGCCAGCGGCGCAGCCGCGAACACCGGGGAGCTGTTTTTT. This gives the protein CASGAAANTGELFF.

The chain couples TRBV28 to TRBJ1-6; 7 nucleotides line up with TRBD1. The CDR3 extends over 16 amino acids. Per the germline V gene, CDR1 is MDHEN and CDR2 is SYDVKM. The trim removed 5 bases at V and 0 bases at J, leaving 4 bases unmatched. CDR3 nucleotides: TGTGCCAGCAGTCCCCGGGACAGCTCCTATAATTCACCCCTCCACTTT. Its protein is CASSPRDSSYNSPLHF. The complete variable domain, with remaining parts taken from reference TRBV28 and TRBJ1-6, reads DVKVTQSSRYLVKRTGEKVFLECVQDMDHENMFWYRQDPGLGLRLIYFSYDVKMKEKGDIPEGYSVSREKKERFSLILESASTNQTSMYLCASSPRDSSYNSPLHFGNGTRLTVT.

This clonotype was seen repeatedly, ten times or more. This chain uses TRBV12-3 or TRBV12-4 with TRBJ2-3, with 9 bases aligning to TRBD1. CDR3 length equals 16 residues. Losses at the gene ends were 1 base for V and 0 bases for J; bases not matched to a gene: 2. The CDR3 loop reads CASSLDGTGSTDTQYF. CDR3 DNA sequence: TGTGCCAGCAGTTTAGATGGGACAGGGAGCACAGATACGCAGTATTTT.

This clonotype is labeled medium-sized. The chain combines TRBV24-1 with TRBJ1-5; weak D call: TRBD1 (5 bases). The CDR3 is made up of 14 amino acids. The V end lost 5 bases, the J end lost 4 bases, and 11 bases lay between the germline ends. The germline CDR1 and CDR2 sequences are KGHDR and SFDVKD. The CDR3 sequence: CATSGDSWNQPQHF. CDR3 sequence (DNA): TGTGCCACCAGTGGTGACAGCTGGAATCAGCCCCAGCATTTT.

This clonotype was counted at least ten times. The rearrangement joins TRBV11-3 to TRBJ2-1; maybe TRBD1 (6 bases). The CDR3 is made up of 15 amino acids. Germline V gives CDR1 SGHNT, CDR2 YENEEA. Trimming stripped 5 bases from V and 5 bases from J, with 16 bases between. The CDR3 nucleotides are TGTGCCAGCAGCCGTACAGGGACGAGAGACAATGAGCAGTTCTTC. Its translation: CASSRTGTRDNEQFF.

This chain connects TRBV7-9 to TRBJ2-5; D ambiguous. CDR1 SEHNR and CDR2 FQNEAQ come from the germline V gene (reference sequence). This CDR3 region has 15 residues. The V and J ends lost 1 base and 5 bases respectively, with 14 bases between them. Written as DNA, the CDR3 is TGTGCCAGCAGCTTAGTGGGCATCCTCAGCGAGACCCAGTACTTC. Protein: CASSLVGILSETQYF.

This clonotype was counted between two and nine times. The genes are TRBV2 and TRBJ1-4; D unresolved. V gave up 9 bases and J gave up 4 bases, with 15 bases separating them. CDR1 SNHLY and CDR2 FYNNEI come from the germline V gene. The CDR3 loop spans 14 amino acids. CDR3 DNA sequence: TGTGCCAGTCGTCAGGATAATGTTAATGAAAAACTGTTTTTT. Translation: CASRQDNVNEKLFF.

In its sample, this clonotype was seen many times. The CDR3 loop is CASSLLRRTSGPHPTDTQYF. CDR3 bases: TGTGCCAGCAGCCTCCTGCGACGGACTAGCGGCCCTCACCCCACAGATACGCAGTATTTT. This chain joins TRBV7-9 and TRBJ2-3; 10 bases line up with TRBD2. The CDR3 consists of 20 residues. CDR1 is SEHNR, CDR2 FQNEAQ, per germline (reference sequence). V was clipped by 5 bases and J by 2 bases; unmatched bases: 19.

Remarks on this clonotype: Since the CDR3 does not end with the conserved phenylalanine or tryptophan, this likely comes from a read error. This chain links TRBV7-2 with TRBJ1-2; the D is unclear. CDR1 SGHTA and CDR2 FQGNSA come from the germline V gene. This CDR3 region has 14 residues. Trimming shortened V by 4 bases and J by 1 base, and 10 bases separated the two germline ends. The CDR3 coding sequence is TGTGCCAGCAGCTCAGGAAGGATTAACTATGGCTACACCTAC. This sequence encodes CASSSGRINYGYTY.

This clonotype was picked up many times. The genes are TRBV7-8 and TRBJ2-1; no definite D call. CDR1 and CDR2 (germline): SGHVS, FQNEAQ. The CDR3 runs to 15 residues. Trimming pared 1 base from V and 6 bases from J, leaving 13 bases between. Here the CDR3 DNA reads TGTGCCAGCAGCTTAGTTTCCCGGGCAAGCAATGAGCAGTTCTTC. Translating gives CASSLVSRASNEQFF. Full variable domain (remainder filled in from reference TRBV7-8 and TRBJ2-1): GAGVSQSPRYKVAKRGQDVALRCDPISGHVSLFWYQQALGQGPEFLTYFQNEAQLDKSGLPSDRFFAERPEGSVSTLKIQRTQQEDSAVYLCASSLVSRASNEQFFGPGTRLTVL.

There are many counts of this clonotype. CDR3 protein: CATSRQISFYEQYF. The CDR3 DNA reads TGTGCCACCTCCCGGCAGATATCATTCTACGAGCAGTACTTC. This chain connects TRBV2 to TRBJ2-7; no firm D call. Trimming removed 10 bases at V and 3 bases at J, with 19 bases between. Germline assignment: CDR1 SNHLY and CDR2 FYNNEI. The CDR3 is made up of 14 amino acids.

This clonotype was detected only a few times. This may be a read error, as it is one base from a much larger clone. This chain's CDR3 is CASSNWNPPLHF. CDR3 coding DNA: TGTGCCAGCAGCAATTGGAATCCACCCCTCCACTTT. V usage is TRBV5-5 and J usage is TRBJ1-6; no clear D. V was trimmed by 4 bases and J by 11 bases, leaving 10 bases between them. There are 12 residues in the CDR3. CDR1 and CDR2 (germline): SGHKS, YYEKEE (reference sequence).

This clonotype occurred many times. This chain uses TRBV19 with TRBJ1-5; 9 nucleotides match TRBD1. This CDR3 is 18 amino acids long. Germline loops: CDR1 LNHDA, CDR2 SQIVND (reference sequence). V was clipped by 7 bases and J by 2 bases; unmatched bases: 15. This chain's CDR3 is CASTPPGGQGRGNQPQHF. The CDR3 DNA reads TGTGCCAGTACCCCTCCCGGGGGACAGGGAAGAGGCAATCAGCCCCAGCATTTT.

By sample share, this clonotype is medium-sized. The chain combines TRBV11-3 with TRBJ2-2, with D unresolved. Trimming cost V 4 bases and J 8 bases, with 8 bases left between them. The CDR3 contains 12 residues. In germline, CDR1 is SGHNT, CDR2 YENEEA. The CDR3 bases are TGTGCCAGCAGCTCCCCGGCTGGGGAGCTGTTTTTT. This gives the protein CASSSPAGELFF.

This clonotype was seen once. The junction shows a germline mismatch at one end, possibly a read error. This chain links TRBV20-1 with TRBJ2-7; D unresolved. The CDR3 has 13 amino acids. In germline, CDR1 is DFQATT, CDR2 SNEGSKA (reference sequence). CDR3 amino acids: CSAIEASTYEQCF. CDR3 sequence (DNA): TGCAGTGCTATTGAGGCCAGCACCTACGAGCAGTGCTTC.

A single count supports this clonotype. The chain couples TRBV28 to TRBJ2-7, with 7 bases matching TRBD1. Germline trimming cut 6 bases from V and 0 bases from J; bases unmatched to any gene: 5. The CDR3 totals 14 residues. In germline, CDR1 is MDHEN, CDR2 SYDVKM. CDR3 sequence reads: CASRKGQPSYEQYF. DNA for the CDR3: TGTGCCAGCAGGAAGGGACAGCCCTCCTACGAGCAGTACTTC.

This clonotype was observed at least ten times. The J gene is TRBJ2-2, the V gene TRBV7-2; D is undetermined. V lost 4 bases to trimming and J lost 7 bases, with 10 bases between them. The germline gives CDR1 SGHTA, CDR2 FQGNSA. The CDR3 sequence is 13 residues long. In DNA form, the CDR3 reads TGTGCCAGCAGCTCGGTTTTGCGCGGGGAGCTGTTTTTT. This codes for CASSSVLRGELFF.

The CDR3 DNA sequence: TGCGCCAGCAGCTCCTGGGACAGGGGGAACACTGAAGCTTTCTTT. It yields the protein CASSSWDRGNTEAFF. The rearrangement joins TRBV5-1 to TRBJ1-1; 10 bases line up with TRBD1. The CDR3 consists of 15 residues. Germline V gives CDR1 SGHRS, CDR2 YFSETQ. Losses at the gene ends were 3 bases for V and 1 base for J; bases not matched to a gene: 3. Using reference TRBV5-1 and TRBJ1-1 for the parts outside the CDR3, the full variable domain is KAGVTQTPRYLIKTRGQQVTLSCSPISGHRSVSWYQQTPGQGLQFLFEYFSETQRNKGNFPGRFSGRQFSNSRSEMNVSTLELGDSALYLCASSSWDRGNTEAFFGQGTRLTVV.

The V gene is TRBV5-1, the J gene TRBJ2-7, with 7 bases fitting TRBD1. The CDR3 sequence is 14 residues long. V was pared by 0 bases and J by 6 bases, with 6 bases of the junction left unmatched. CDR1 and CDR2 from the germline V gene are SGHRS and YFSETQ. As DNA, the CDR3 is TGCGCCAGCAGCTTGGCCAGGGCAGGGGGCGAGCAGTACTTC. Protein: CASSLARAGGEQYF.

In its sample, this clonotype ranks as medium-sized. The chain joins TRBV24-1 to TRBJ2-2, with a tentative D call TRBD2 (6 bases). Trimming removed 8 bases from V and 0 bases from J, with 6 bases in between. The V gene's germline CDR1 is KGHDR and CDR2 SFDVKD. The CDR3 contains 13 residues. CDR3 DNA sequence: TGTGCCACCACTAGCGCGAACACCGGGGAGCTGTTTTTT. This sequence encodes CATTSANTGELFF.

In its sample, this clonotype ranks as medium-sized. This chain uses TRBV10-2 with TRBJ1-5; 7 bases agree with TRBD1. V trimming: 0 bases; J trimming: 2 bases; junction bases outside the gene matches: 1. Germline V gene sequence: CDR1 WSHSY, CDR2 SAAADI. This CDR3 is 15 amino acids long. The CDR3 region has the DNA TGCGCCAGCAGTGAGTCAGGGGGCCGCAATCAGCCCCAGCATTTT. Amino acid sequence: CASSESGGRNQPQHF.

This clonotype was picked up many times. This chain uses TRBV5-5 with TRBJ1-4; D may be TRBD1 (5 bases). V dropped 4 bases and J dropped 5 bases, with 12 bases sitting between them. CDR1 SGHKS and CDR2 YYEKEE come from the germline V gene (reference sequence). The CDR3 is made up of 14 amino acids. The CDR3 DNA reads TGTGCCAGCAGCCTGATGACAGTAAATGAAAAACTGTTTTTT. Amino acids: CASSLMTVNEKLFF.

On this clonotype itself: This may arise from a read error, as a much more abundant clone is one base away. V gene TRBV20-1 combines with J gene TRBJ2-7; no definite D call. This CDR3 spans 13 amino acids. The V end lost 3 bases, the J end lost 7 bases, and 16 bases lay between the germline ends. CDR1 and CDR2 from the germline V gene are DFQATT and SNEGSKA (reference sequence). The CDR3: CSASRRLAWEQYF. The CDR3 nucleotides read TGCAGTGCTAGCCGTCGGTTAGCCTGGGAGCAGTACTTC.

By sample share, this clonotype is medium-sized. The chain uses TRBV21-1 and TRBJ2-5; the table's D gene call, TRBD1, was not cross checked with the DNA. TRBV21-1 is a recognized pseudogene. This CDR3 comprises 17 residues. Here the CDR3 DNA reads TGTGCCAGCAGCAAATCCGCACAGGGTCACGGGAATGGGACCCAGTACTTC. It is translated as CASSKSAQGHGNGTQYF.